The 20 T cell receptor beta chains reported below all come from one sample, sequenced in a study of blood T cell repertoires in COVID-19. Assay used: immunoSEQ multiplex PCR; TCRdb lists only in-frame clones, some missing. The sample records about 170,000 clones, 85% to 90% being singletons. What was sequenced was peripheral blood. The origin of the receptors is a man aged 50 to 59 who had recovered from COVID-19.

This clone appeared a single time. The rearrangement links TRBV6-5 to TRBJ1-2, with D perhaps TRBD1 (5 bases). There are 15 residues in the CDR3. Looked up from germline, CDR1 is MNHEY and CDR2 is SVGAGI. Trimming shortened V by 6 bases and J by 8 bases, and 22 bases separated the two germline ends. The CDR3 here is CASSWGNMQGRGYTF. The CDR3 nucleotides are TGTGCCAGCAGCTGGGGCAATATGCAGGGAAGAGGCTACACCTTC.

This chain uses TRBV7-2 with TRBJ2-3; the match to TRBD2 covers 8 bases. The V and J ends lost 1 base and 3 bases, in that order; junction bases with no gene match: 3. Germline values: CDR1 SGHTA, CDR2 FQGNSA. The CDR3 runs 15 residues. For the CDR3, the DNA is TGTGCCAGCAGCTTAGTTCCTAGCGGGACAGATACGCAGTATTTT. This codes for CASSLVPSGTDTQYF.

In its sample, this clone was seen once. The CDR3 nucleotides are TGTGCCAGCAGCCAAAAGACAGGGGGCGGGGAGACCCAGTACTTC. Translated, it gives CASSQKTGGGETQYF. This rearrangement joins TRBV3-1 (or the pseudogene TRBV3-2) to TRBJ2-5; 10 nucleotides agree with TRBD1. J was trimmed by 5 bases and V by 2 bases; bases with no gene match: 5. The germline CDR1 and CDR2 sequences are LGHDT and YNNKEL (reference sequence). The CDR3 extends over 15 amino acids.

This sequence joins TRBV30 and TRBJ2-1, with D possibly TRBD1 on 5 matching bases. Germline loops: CDR1 GTSNPN, CDR2 SVGIG (reference sequence). V was pared by 4 bases and J by 9 bases, with 13 bases between. CDR3 size: 12 residues. As DNA, the CDR3 is TGTGCCTGGATTCGCAGGGCAGGTGAGCAGTTCTTC. Protein product: CAWIRRAGEQFF.

The rearrangement links TRBV4-3 to TRBJ1-5, with no clear D. Looked up from germline, CDR1 is LGHNA and CDR2 is YSLEER. The V end lost 0 bases, the J end lost 6 bases, and 6 bases lay between the germline ends. The CDR3 is 13 residues long. The CDR3 reads CASSQDHSQPQHF. CDR3 coding DNA: TGCGCCAGCAGCCAAGATCACAGTCAGCCCCAGCATTTT.

This chain links TRBV6-1 with TRBJ2-3, with 11 nucleotides matching TRBD2. CDR3 size: 17 residues. Losses at the gene ends were 0 bases for V and 1 base for J; bases not matched to a gene: 3. Germline CDR1 MNHNS, CDR2 SASEGT. DNA for the CDR3: TGTGCCAGCAGTGAAGCGCAGGGACTAGCGGGCACAGATACGCAGTATTTT. Amino acids: CASSEAQGLAGTDTQYF.

The rearrangement links TRBV21-1 to TRBJ2-3; no DNA check was done on the table's D call, TRBD1. TRBV21-1 is an annotated pseudogene. This CDR3 comprises 15 residues. The CDR3 DNA follows: TGTGCCAGCAGCAATAGGGGACAGGGGAGAGGTACGCAGTATTTT. This sequence encodes CASSNRGQGRGTQYF.

CDR3 in DNA: TGTGCCAGCAGCGTAGGGTTAGGGGGGGCAGATACGCAGTATTTT. Residues: CASSVGLGGADTQYF. The chain has TRBV9 and TRBJ2-3, with D maybe TRBD2 (7 bases). Germline CDR1 reads SGDLS; CDR2 reads YYNGEE. With 0 bases removed from V and 4 bases from J, the gap between germline ends came to 12 bases. The CDR3 is 15 amino acids.

The CDR3 loop reads CASSLFSLASGNTIYF. Here the CDR3 DNA reads TGCGCCAGCAGCTTGTTCAGTTTGGCCTCTGGAAACACCATATATTTT. The V and J genes are TRBV5-1 and TRBJ1-3; the D is unclear. Trimming removed 1 base at V and 0 bases at J, with 11 bases between. The germline V gene has CDR1 SGHRS and CDR2 YFSETQ. The CDR3 is 16 residues long.

The chain recombines TRBV7-9 with TRBJ2-1, with 13 bases identical to TRBD2. This CDR3 region has 16 residues. Germline-derived CDR1 and CDR2 are SEHNR and FQNEAQ (reference sequence). V lost 5 bases, J lost 8 bases, and 9 bases stayed unmatched. CDR3 nucleotides: TGTGCCAGCAGCACCCGACTAGCGGGGGGCGACGATGAGCAGTTCTTC. It yields the protein CASSTRLAGGDDEQFF.

The V and J genes are TRBV6-5 and TRBJ1-5; TRBD1 might be the D (6 bases). Germline V gene sequence: CDR1 MNHEY, CDR2 SVGAGI. V lost 0 bases to trimming and J lost 2 bases, with 8 bases between them. The CDR3 totals 15 residues. The chain's CDR3 is CASSYSSGGNQPQHF. Here the CDR3 DNA reads TGTGCCAGCAGTTACTCTTCAGGGGGCAATCAGCCCCAGCATTTT.

The rearrangement links TRBV27 to TRBJ2-3; D unresolved. This CDR3 region has 14 residues. Trimming pared 3 bases from V and 6 bases from J, leaving 13 bases between. Germline values: CDR1 MNHEY, CDR2 SMNVEV (reference sequence). Here the CDR3 reads CASSFRSGSDTQYF. In nucleotides, the CDR3 is TGTGCCAGCAGTTTCAGGTCAGGATCGGATACGCAGTATTTT.

V and J are TRBV20-1 and TRBJ2-2; D is uncertain. The CDR3 totals 13 residues. Trimming pared 3 bases from V and 3 bases from J, leaving 8 bases between. Germline-derived CDR1 and CDR2 are DFQATT and SNEGSKA (reference sequence). The CDR3 loop reads CSASLEYTGELFF. The CDR3 coding sequence is TGCAGTGCTAGTTTGGAGTACACCGGGGAGCTGTTTTTT.

This clone was detected a few times. The chain carries TRBV6-1 and TRBJ1-6; maybe TRBD1 (5 bases). There are 13 residues in the CDR3. CDR1 is MNHNS and CDR2 is SASEGT in the germline V gene. V dropped 1 base and J dropped 12 bases, with 10 bases sitting between them. CDR3 DNA: TGTGCCAGCAGTGAAGAATCCAGGGTACCCCTCCACTTT. Protein: CASSEESRVPLHF.

The chain employs TRBV6-6 and TRBJ2-1; D might be TRBD1 (6 bases). Germline CDR1 and CDR2: MNHNY and SVGAGI (reference sequence). V was cut by 3 bases and J by 1 base, with 10 bases left in between. The CDR3 extends over 15 amino acids. CDR3 sequence reads: CASSYGGASYNEQFF. CDR3 in DNA: TGTGCCAGCAGTTATGGGGGCGCGTCCTACAATGAGCAGTTCTTC.

The CDR3 DNA reads TGTGCCAGCAGCTTAGGCCCAGGTTCAGATACGCAGTATTTT. Amino acid sequence: CASSLGPGSDTQYF. The rearrangement uses TRBV11-2 and TRBJ2-3; D is ambiguous. The CDR3 contains 14 residues. CDR1 SGHAT and CDR2 FQNNGV come from the germline V gene. V was clipped by 1 base and J by 4 bases, with 9 bases between them.

This sequence joins TRBV25-1 and TRBJ1-4; the match to TRBD1 covers 11 bases. The CDR3 is made up of 15 amino acids. Germline V lookup: CDR1 MGHDK, CDR2 SYGVNS. The J segment lost 7 bases and the V segment lost 1 base, leaving 2 bases of the junction unmatched. CDR3 nucleotide sequence: TGTGCCAGCAGTGAATTAGGGACAGGGGGTGAAAAACTGTTTTTT. This codes for CASSELGTGGEKLFF.

The chain joins TRBV6-2 or TRBV6-3 to TRBJ2-7; the match to TRBD2 covers 14 bases. Germline V gene lookup returns CDR1 MNHEY and CDR2 SVGEGT. CDR3 length: 15 residues. V lost 5 bases and J lost 5; bases outside the gene matches: 5. CDR3 DNA: TGTGCCAGCAGTGCCCGGACTAGCGGGAGGAACGAGCAGTACTTC. This sequence encodes CASSARTSGRNEQYF.

The V gene is TRBV4-1, the J gene TRBJ1-2; 10 bases agree with TRBD1. Germline V gives CDR1 MGHRA, CDR2 YSYEKL. This CDR3 region has 17 residues. The V and J ends lost 0 bases and 2 bases, in that order; junction bases with no gene match: 6. CDR3 sequence: CASSQDYRTGGNYGYTF. For the CDR3, the DNA is TGCGCCAGCAGCCAAGATTATCGGACAGGGGGAAACTATGGCTACACCTTC.

The chain couples TRBV5-4 to TRBJ1-2; tentatively, D is TRBD1 (5 bases). The V gene's germline CDR1 is SGHNT and CDR2 YYREEE (reference sequence). V was trimmed by 3 bases and J by 8 bases, leaving 11 bases between them. The CDR3 runs 12 residues. The CDR3 sequence is CASSYQGAGYTF. As DNA, the CDR3 is TGTGCCAGCAGCTATCAGGGTGCCGGCTACACCTTC.